These T cell receptor beta chains were read from a single sample in a study of monozygotic twins with inflammatory bowel disease. Reprocessing the 5' RACE reads, TCRdb reports a single entry for every CDR3 protein and omits DNA. This sample carries over 110,000 distinct CDR3 sequences, with roughly 2.5% going to the ten biggest clones. The sample was blood. Receptors were obtained from a human donor with ulcerative colitis or Crohn's disease, or a healthy co-twin of an affected twin (not recorded which). CDR3s include the opening cysteine and the closing phenylalanine or tryptophan.

CDR3: CASSLVYGLDEQYF
V: TRBV7-2
J: TRBJ2-7

CDR3: CASSVGSALYEQYF
V: TRBV9
J: TRBJ2-7

CDR3: CSVENGSGAAGYTF
V: TRBV29-1
J: TRBJ1-2

CDR3: CAWSALITTGLRNGYTF
V: TRBV30
J: TRBJ1-2

CDR3: CSARAGTGGKGTEAFF
V: TRBV20-1
J: TRBJ1-1

CDR3: CASSRDPPGQGAQPQHF
V: TRBV18
J: TRBJ1-5

CDR3: CASSLRPRATKRLFF
V: TRBV12-3/TRBV12-4
J: TRBJ2-2

CDR3: CAWTSQGFFTDTQYF
V: TRBV30
J: TRBJ2-3

CDR3: CASSLTPRGRGSTDTQYF
V: TRBV5-1
J: TRBJ2-3

CDR3: CASSPGQINYGYTF
V: TRBV5-6
J: TRBJ1-2

CDR3: CASSLVAGDMNTEAFF
V: TRBV5-1
J: TRBJ1-1

CDR3: CSVGDSRETQYF
V: TRBV29-1
J: TRBJ2-5

CDR3: CSAKKKGVYEQFF
V: TRBV20-1
J: TRBJ2-1

CDR3: CASIGSYSGANVLTF
V: TRBV2
J: TRBJ2-6

CDR3: CSARARGRSEAFF
V: TRBV20-1
J: TRBJ1-1

CDR3: CASREGRTEAFF
V: TRBV6-2/TRBV6-3
J: TRBJ1-1

CDR3: CASSSRRTLTFYEQYF
V: TRBV6-2/TRBV6-3
J: TRBJ2-7

CDR3: CATSRVGRGWGNEQFF
V: TRBV15
J: TRBJ2-1

CDR3: CASSPRGGLKTQYF
V: TRBV3-1
J: TRBJ2-5

CDR3: CASSRRTSSSGNTIYF
V: TRBV18
J: TRBJ1-3

CDR3: CASSDRGSPLHF
V: TRBV19
J: TRBJ1-6

CDR3: CASSHPAQGGNYEQYF
V: TRBV4-2
J: TRBJ2-7

CDR3: CSAREAGGYEQYF
V: TRBV20-1
J: TRBJ2-7